The rows below give T cell receptor beta chains drawn from one sample of a study of CD8 T cells in ankylosing spondylitis. Each CDR3 protein gets one entry after TCRdb re-called the 5' RACE reads with MiXCR. The sample lists hundreds of thousands of distinct CDR3 sequences, approximately 20% occurring once. Sample: blood, either unsorted or a sorted T cell fraction (not recorded which). These receptors were obtained from a male donor with ankylosing spondylitis. Both conserved end residues are part of each CDR3. D genes are given only for firm matches. Clone size is stated in some rows and not others, as once, few, many or a class when expanded.

TRBV5-1	TRBD1	-	TRBJ1-1	CASSFGTGVTEAFF	TGCGCCAGCAGCTTCGGGACAGGGGTTACTGAAGCTTTCTTT
TRBV29-1	-	few	TRBJ2-5	CSVSASYQETQYF	TGCAGCGTTTCGGCAAGCTACCAAGAGACCCAGTACTTC
TRBV11-2	-	few	TRBJ2-7	CASSNGLVSSYEQYF	TGTGCCAGCAGCAACGGACTGGTCTCCTCCTACGAGCAGTACTTC
TRBV25-1	-	many	TRBJ2-1	CASRSFNEQFF	TGTGCCAGCAGGTCATTTAATGAGCAGTTCTTC
TRBV30	TRBD1	-	TRBJ1-1	CAWSETGGGTEAFF	TGTGCCTGGAGTGAGACAGGGGGGGGGACTGAAGCTTTCTTT
TRBV9	-	few	TRBJ2-5	CASSTTAEEGETQYF	TGTGCCAGCAGCACAACAGCGGAAGAGGGGGAGACCCAGTACTTC
TRBV5-4	-	-	TRBJ2-3	CASSRRGSTDTQYF	TGTGCCAGCAGCCGCAGGGGAAGCACAGATACGCAGTATTTT
TRBV24-1	TRBD2	once	TRBJ2-1	CATRAASGRARDEQFF	TGTGCCACCAGAGCGGCTAGCGGGAGGGCAAGGGATGAGCAGTTCTTC
TRBV20-1	TRBD1	-	TRBJ1-5	CSAREADRTYSNQPQHF	TGCAGTGCTAGAGAGGCGGACAGGACCTATAGCAATCAGCCCCAGCATTTT
TRBV7-9	TRBD2	-	TRBJ2-7	CASSSYTSGRTYEQYF	TGTGCCAGCAGCTCCTACACTAGCGGGAGAACCTACGAGCAGTACTTC
TRBV12-3/TRBV12-4	-	many	TRBJ2-3	CASSPTYLSATDTQYF	TGTGCCAGCAGCCCGACTTATCTTAGCGCCACAGATACGCAGTATTTT
TRBV24-1	-	-	TRBJ1-2	CATSHTKGQPPAGGYTF	TGTGCCACCAGTCACACAAAAGGACAGCCTCCTGCCGGGGGCTACACCTTC
TRBV7-2	-	few	TRBJ1-6	CASSPSDGVRSPLHF	TGTGCCAGCAGCCCCTCGGATGGGGTGAGATCACCCCTCCACTTT
TRBV12-3/TRBV12-4	-	-	TRBJ2-3	CASSGKGPDTQYF	TGTGCCAGCAGCGGGAAGGGTCCAGATACGCAGTATTTT
TRBV24-1	-	-	TRBJ2-2	CATSDSGIDRTGELFF	TGTGCCACCAGTGATTCCGGGATTGATAGGACCGGGGAGCTGTTTTTT
TRBV5-6	-	few	TRBJ1-1	CASSPRESTEAFF	TGTGCCAGCAGCCCCAGGGAGAGCACTGAAGCTTTCTTT
TRBV4-1	TRBD2	many	TRBJ2-2	CASSLLRTGLDTGELFF	TGCGCCAGCAGCCTACTTCGAACGGGACTAGACACCGGGGAGCTGTTTTTT
TRBV6-5	-	-	TRBJ1-1	CASSSLTQYTEAFF	TGTGCCAGCAGTTCCCTTACCCAGTACACTGAAGCTTTCTTT
TRBV29-1	TRBD1	few	TRBJ2-7	CSVGPGGQHTYEQYF	TGCAGCGTTGGTCCAGGGGGCCAACATACCTACGAGCAGTACTTC
TRBV5-6	TRBD1	-	TRBJ2-1	CASSWEWGTGANEQFF	TGTGCCAGCAGCTGGGAGTGGGGGACAGGGGCCAATGAGCAGTTCTTC
TRBV5-4	-	-	TRBJ1-2	CASSLSPGSAAYGYTF	TGTGCCAGCAGCTTGTCCCCGGGGTCGGCAGCTTATGGCTACACCTTC
TRBV20-1	-	few	TRBJ2-3	CSATRALEADTQYF	TGCAGTGCTACCCGGGCCCTTGAAGCAGATACGCAGTATTTT
TRBV28	TRBD1	few	TRBJ2-7	CASTLRQGMAQYF	TGTGCCAGCACCTTACGACAGGGGATGGCGCAGTACTTC
TRBV4-1	TRBD2	few	TRBJ2-2	CASSQTLGGASGELFF	TGCGCCAGCAGCCAAACACTCGGGGGGGCCTCCGGGGAGCTGTTTTTT
TRBV3-1	-	few	TRBJ2-2	CASSQDPVYGELFF	TGTGCCAGCAGCCAAGACCCCGTTTACGGGGAGCTGTTTTTT
TRBV3-1	-	few	TRBJ1-2	CASSQDLPLTYTF	TGTGCCAGCAGCCAAGATCTACCCTTAACCTACACCTTC